The 17 T cell receptor beta chains reported below all come from one sample, sequenced in a study of shared clonotypes between healthy human individuals. This table comes from immunoSEQ multiplex PCR, and its TCRdb copy is limited to in-frame clones, with some not included. This table holds 400,000 to 500,000 clones, roughly four fifths found once. Sequenced material: PBMCs. These receptors were collected from a woman aged 40 to 50 in good health. Some clones in this sample may be carry-over from other donors' samples.

This chain links TRBV7-2 with TRBJ2-2; the D is unclear. This CDR3 has 14 residues. Trimming took off 1 base at V and 6 bases at J, with 9 bases between the two ends. Germline V lookup: CDR1 SGHTA, CDR2 FQGNSA. The CDR3 protein is CASSLGARAGELFF. The CDR3, as DNA: TGTGCCAGCAGCTTAGGGGCTAGGGCCGGGGAGCTGTTTTTT. The variable domain in full, with the rest retrieved from reference TRBV7-2 and TRBJ2-2, is GAGVSQSPSNKVTEKGKDVELRCDPISGHTALYWYRQSLGQGLEFLIYFQGNSAPDKSGLPSDRFSAERTGGSVSTLTIQRTQQEDSAVYLCASSLGARAGELFFGEGSRLTVL.

The chain is built from TRBV4-3 and TRBJ2-7; no clear D gene. CDR1 and CDR2 (germline): LGHNA, YSLEER. V lost 0 bases, J lost 3 bases, and 15 bases lay in between. The CDR3 covers 16 residues. The CDR3 nucleotides are TGCGCCAGCAGCCAAGACCCTAGGAATGCGATCTACGAGCAGTACTTC. It is translated as CASSQDPRNAIYEQYF.

The CDR3 protein is CASSSERGTGLGYTF. CDR3 bases: TGTGCCAGCAGCTCGGAGAGGGGGACAGGGCTTGGCTACACCTTC. The rearrangement joins TRBV5-6 to TRBJ1-2; 9 nucleotides line up with TRBD1. After removal of 3 bases from V and 7 bases from J, the junction contained 10 bases not matched to a gene. Germline CDR1 and CDR2: SGHDT and YYEEEE. The CDR3 has 15 residues. Full variable domain (outside the CDR3, taken from reference TRBV5-6 and TRBJ1-2): DAGVTQSPTHLIKTRGQQVTLRCSPKSGHDTVSWYQQALGQGPQFIFQYYEEEERQRGNFPDRFSGHQFPNYSSELNVNALLLGDSALYLCASSSERGTGLGYTFGSGTRLTVV.

The rearrangement uses TRBV5-1 and TRBJ2-1, with a tentative D call TRBD1 (5 bases). Trimming cost V 5 bases and J 2 bases, with 17 bases left between them. Germline loops: CDR1 SGHRS, CDR2 YFSETQ. The CDR3 is 16 amino acids. The CDR3 coding sequence is TGCGCCAGCAGTTTACCGACAGCGCTCACCTACAATGAGCAGTTCTTC. Translating gives CASSLPTALTYNEQFF. The entire variable domain, with the rest obtained from reference TRBV5-1 and TRBJ2-1, is as follows: KAGVTQTPRYLIKTRGQQVTLSCSPISGHRSVSWYQQTPGQGLQFLFEYFSETQRNKGNFPGRFSGRQFSNSRSEMNVSTLELGDSALYLCASSLPTALTYNEQFFGPGTRLTVL.

This clone was recorded only once. The V gene is TRBV7-2, the J gene TRBJ2-7; weak D call: TRBD2 (5 bases). Deletions cut 5 bases from V and 7 bases from J, with 18 bases between. Per germline, CDR1 SGHTA and CDR2 FQGNSA. The CDR3 covers 14 residues. CDR3 bases: TGTGCCAGCAGCCCCACGGACGGACTTGGGGAGCAGTACTTC. This translates into CASSPTDGLGEQYF. Looking up the rest from reference TRBV7-2 and TRBJ2-7 gives the full variable domain: GAGVSQSPSNKVTEKGKDVELRCDPISGHTALYWYRQSLGQGLEFLIYFQGNSAPDKSGLPSDRFSAERTGGSVSTLTIQRTQQEDSAVYLCASSPTDGLGEQYFGPGTRLTVT.

The chain is built from TRBV11-2 and TRBJ2-2; D is ambiguous. In germline, CDR1 is SGHAT, CDR2 FQNNGV. This CDR3 has 14 residues. The V end lost 4 bases, the J end lost 7 bases, and 13 bases lay between the germline ends. The CDR3 sequence: CASSSGTRIGELFF. The CDR3 coding sequence is TGTGCCAGCAGCTCCGGAACGAGAATCGGGGAGCTGTTTTTT.

The genes are TRBV2 and TRBJ2-5, with D unresolved. CDR1 is SNHLY and CDR2 is FYNNEI in the germline V gene. The CDR3 is 12 amino acids. V shed 1 base and J shed 7 bases, with 7 bases lying between them. CDR3 DNA: TGTGCCAGCAGTGAAGTTGTGGGGACCCAGTACTTC. Protein: CASSEVVGTQYF.

This clone was seen a few times. V gene TRBV6-1 combines with J gene TRBJ2-2; D unclear. Trimming stripped 2 bases from V and 2 bases from J, with 12 bases between. The germline V gene has CDR1 MNHNS and CDR2 SASEGT. The CDR3 spans 16 residues. CDR3 region: CASSEFLSSNTGELFF. The CDR3 region has the DNA TGTGCCAGCAGTGAATTCCTGTCTTCAAACACCGGGGAGCTGTTTTTT.

This clone occurred a few times. In nucleotides, the CDR3 is TGTGCCAGCAGCTTATTGGCGGGAGTGGGATCCTACGAGCAGTACTTC. It is translated as CASSLLAGVGSYEQYF. The V and J genes are TRBV7-2 and TRBJ2-7, with 7 nucleotides matching TRBD2. This CDR3 is 16 amino acids long. V gave up 2 bases and J gave up 1 base; unmatched junction bases: 8. Germline CDR1 reads SGHTA; CDR2 reads FQGNSA.

As concerns this clone: A much larger clonotype is one base distant, so this may be a read error. The J gene is TRBJ2-5, the V gene TRBV30; D is ambiguous. Germline V gene lookup returns CDR1 GTSNPN and CDR2 SVGIG (reference sequence). The CDR3 runs to 11 residues. V was trimmed by 5 bases and J by 3 bases, leaving 7 bases between them. CDR3 bases: TGTGCCTGGGAAACAGAAGAGACCCAGTACTTC. Translating gives CAWETEETQYF. The full variable domain, its missing parts supplied by reference TRBV30 and TRBJ2-5, is SQTIHQWPATLVQPVGSPLSLECTVEGTSNPNLYWYRQAAGRGLQLLFYSVGIGQISSEVPQNLSASRPQDRQFILSSKKLLLSDSGFYLCAWETEETQYFGPGTRLLVL.

CDR3 loop: CASSGGSGGLWITDTQYF. For the CDR3, the DNA is TGCGCCAGCAGTGGAGGCTCTGGCGGGCTTTGGATTACAGATACGCAGTATTTT. The chain joins TRBV10-1 to TRBJ2-3; D is perhaps TRBD2 (5 bases). The CDR3 is 18 amino acids. CDR1 and CDR2 from the germline V gene are WNHNN and SYGVQD (reference sequence). V lost 4 bases and J 3 bases, leaving 23 bases between the germline ends.

The chain carries TRBV19 and TRBJ2-2, with 9 nucleotides matching TRBD2. This CDR3 spans 15 amino acids. With V trimmed by 7 bases and J by 7 bases, 10 bases remained unmatched. Germline lookup yields CDR1 LNHDA and CDR2 SQIVND (reference sequence). CDR3 in DNA: TGTGCCAGTATGATCGCAGCGGGAGGTCACGGGGAGCTGTTTTTT. This gives the protein CASMIAAGGHGELFF.

This sequence joins TRBV7-2 and TRBJ2-7, with TRBD1 identical over 10 bases. Germline assignment: CDR1 SGHTA and CDR2 FQGNSA. With 5 bases clipped from V and 0 bases from J, the junction kept 4 bases outside the gene matches. This CDR3 has 15 residues. The DNA for the CDR3 is TGTGCCAGCAGCCAAGACAGGGGGCTCTCCTACGAGCAGTACTTC. This encodes CASSQDRGLSYEQYF.

This sequence joins TRBV6-5 and TRBJ1-1; 8 bases are a match to TRBD1. The CDR3 is 14 residues long. The V gene end was trimmed by 6 bases and the J gene end by 4 bases; junction bases not matched to a gene: 7. Germline-derived CDR1 and CDR2 are MNHEY and SVGAGI. In DNA, the CDR3 is TGTGCCAGCAGAATGACAGGGGTCGTCACTGAAGCTTTCTTT. Amino acid sequence: CASRMTGVVTEAFF.

The chain is built from TRBV29-1 and TRBJ1-6, with D uncertain. Trimming cost V 4 bases and J 4 bases, with 8 bases left between them. Germline V gene lookup returns CDR1 SQVTM and CDR2 ANQGSEA. This CDR3 has 13 residues. The CDR3 region is CSVADQYNSPLHF. In DNA, the CDR3 is TGCAGCGTTGCAGACCAGTATAATTCACCCCTCCACTTT. The full variable domain, completed using reference TRBV29-1 and TRBJ1-6, is SAVISQKPSRDICQRGTSLTIQCQVDSQVTMMFWYRQQPGQSLTLIATANQGSEATYESGFVIDKFPISRPNLTFSTLTVSNMSPEDSSIYLCSVADQYNSPLHFGNGTRLTVT.

This chain connects TRBV18 to TRBJ2-6; TRBD1 might be the D (5 bases). The CDR3 spans 17 residues. V lost 3 bases to trimming and J lost 0 bases, with 12 bases between them. In germline, CDR1 is KGHSH, CDR2 LQKENI. As DNA, the CDR3 is TGTGCCAGCTCACCGGTAGACAGTCGCTCTGGGGCCAACGTCCTGACTTTC. Amino acid sequence: CASSPVDSRSGANVLTF.

This chain links TRBV5-1 with TRBJ2-3; D could derive from TRBD1 or TRBD2 (5 bases each). This CDR3 region has 14 residues. Per the germline V gene, CDR1 is SGHRS and CDR2 is YFSETQ. V was shortened by 0 bases and J by 7 bases, with 12 bases between the two germline ends. CDR3 in DNA: TGCGCCAGCAGCTTGGATGGGGGAAAAAATACGCAGTATTTT. Translating gives CASSLDGGKNTQYF.